This T cell receptor beta chain was retrieved from a study of naive and memory T cell subsets. The CDR3 runs to 14 residues. The V and J ends lost 8 bases and 1 base respectively, with 13 bases between them. Germline V gene sequence: CDR1 MDHEN, CDR2 SYDVKM. The beta constant-region primer was an equimolar mix of two oligonucleotides covering TRBC1 and TRBC2. One entry per CDR3 protein, called by TCRdb with MiXCR from the UMI-ligation and nested PCR reads. The sample yields under 40,000 distinct CDR3 sequences, approximately 12% seen once. The V call is TRBV28, the J call TRBJ2-3; unclear D gene. The TCR comes from a human donor in good health. Sequences were obtained from effector memory CD4+ T cells from blood. Subset reported: effector memory, CD45RA- CD27-. CDR3 DNA sequence: TGTGCCAGCTCGGACCCGCTAGGCACAGATACGCAGTATTTT. Its translation is CASSDPLGTDTQYF.